These 20 T cell receptor beta chains share one sample of origin, sequenced in a study of blood T cell repertoires in COVID-19 (dated by TCRdb to between 2020 and 2021). The protocol used for the library was the immunoSEQ multiplex PCR assay. The table comes from immuneACCESS by way of TCRdb, which keeps in-frame sequences with V and J called. Part of the clones is missing from these tables; in studies checked, under half for an unresolved V gene and the rest for unknown reasons. The sample contains a few hundred thousand clones, 65% to 90% of them found a single time. Clones ranked in the top ten supply under 1.5% of the sample. Sequencing was carried out using peripheral blood. All receptors come from a woman aged 40 to 50 who had recovered from COVID-19.

The rearrangement uses TRBV2 and TRBJ1-5, with D tentatively TRBD1 (5 bases). The germline CDR1 and CDR2 sequences are SNHLY and FYNNEI. CDR3 length: 14 amino acids. V lost 2 bases, J lost 5 bases, and 10 bases lay in between. This chain's CDR3 is CASSEPDRDQPQHF. The DNA of the CDR3 is TGTGCCAGCAGTGAACCCGACAGAGATCAGCCCCAGCATTTT. Complete variable domain (other parts from reference TRBV2 and TRBJ1-5): EPEVTQTPSHQVTQMGQEVILRCVPISNHLYFYWYRQILGQKVEFLVSFYNNEISEKSEIFDDQFSVERPDGSNFTLKIRSTKLEDSAMYFCASSEPDRDQPQHFGDGTRLSIL.

This clone was counted between two and nine times. The rearrangement links TRBV11-3 to TRBJ2-2; D is ambiguous. The CDR3 has 12 residues. Germline CDR1 and CDR2: SGHNT and YENEEA. V was pared by 8 bases and J by 10 bases, with 14 bases between. The CDR3 reads CASSAHHLELFF. In nucleotides, the CDR3 is TGTGCCAGCTCCGCTCATCACTTGGAGCTGTTTTTT.

The chain is built from TRBV10-3 and TRBJ2-5, with D perhaps matching TRBD2 (5 bases). The CDR3 has 15 amino acids. Trimming took 3 bases from V and 2 from J, leaving 13 bases between them. CDR1 and CDR2 (germline): ENHRY, SYGVKD. In DNA, the CDR3 is TGTGCCATCAGTGAAGGTAGAAGCGGTCAAGAGACCCAGTACTTC. It translates to CAISEGRSGQETQYF.

The rearrangement joins TRBV28 to TRBJ1-1; D call uncertain. CDR3 size: 13 residues. In germline, CDR1 is MDHEN, CDR2 SYDVKM. The ends were cut back, 6 bases at V and 3 bases at J, with 11 bases in the middle. CDR3 residues: CASSLLGDTEAFF. The CDR3 coding sequence is TGTGCCAGCAGCCTCTTGGGAGACACTGAAGCTTTCTTT.

This sequence joins TRBV7-8 and TRBJ2-7; TRBD1 might be the D (6 bases). Trimming stripped 6 bases from V and 3 bases from J, with 15 bases between. CDR3 length: 14 amino acids. Germline V CDR1 and CDR2: SGHVS, FQNEAQ. The chain's CDR3 is CASRGLQGSYEQYF. The DNA of the CDR3 is TGTGCCAGCAGGGGCCTACAGGGCAGCTACGAGCAGTACTTC.

Only a few counts were recorded for this clone. The J gene is TRBJ1-5, the V gene TRBV7-2, with TRBD1 as a possible D gene (6 bases). Deletions cut 2 bases from V and 11 bases from J, with 16 bases between. The CDR3 totals 14 residues. CDR1 is SGHTA and CDR2 is FQGNSA in the germline V gene. The CDR3 here is CASSLQGFGMAQHF. CDR3 nucleotides: TGTGCCAGCAGCTTACAGGGGTTTGGTATGGCCCAGCATTTT.

The CDR3 reads CATAVNTGELFF. The CDR3 DNA follows: TGTGCCACCGCAGTGAACACCGGGGAGCTGTTTTTT. This sequence joins TRBV24-1 and TRBJ2-2; unclear D gene. The germline CDR1 and CDR2 sequences are KGHDR and SFDVKD. V lost 9 bases and J 1 base, leaving 5 bases between the germline ends. CDR3 length equals 12 residues.

This CDR3 is CASIQSYSNQPQHF. CDR3 in DNA: TGTGCCAGCATACAGAGTTATAGCAATCAGCCCCAGCATTTT. V usage is TRBV6-5 and J usage is TRBJ1-5; D is ambiguous. CDR1 is MNHEY, CDR2 SVGAGI, per germline. Trimming cost V 7 bases and J 0 bases, with 10 bases left between them. The CDR3 totals 14 residues.

This clone was counted ten times or more. This chain uses TRBV6-5 with TRBJ1-6; no clear D gene. The V and J ends lost 6 bases and 1 base respectively, with 10 bases between them. The CDR3 runs to 15 residues. Germline V gene sequence: CDR1 MNHEY, CDR2 SVGAGI. The CDR3 reads CASSATLSYNSPLHF. The CDR3 DNA is TGTGCCAGCAGCGCCACTCTATCCTATAATTCACCCCTCCACTTT.

The rearrangement joins TRBV6-6 to TRBJ2-7; D is possibly TRBD1 (6 bases). The V end lost 7 bases, the J end lost 5 bases, and 15 bases lay between the germline ends. CDR3 length equals 13 residues. Germline CDR1 MNHNY, CDR2 SVGAGI (reference sequence). The CDR3 region is CASNKIRGDEQYF. CDR3 bases: TGTGCCAGCAACAAGATCAGGGGCGACGAGCAGTACTTC.

The V and J genes are TRBV27 and TRBJ2-7; a possible D gene is TRBD1 (5 bases). CDR3 length equals 16 residues. The germline V and J ends were trimmed by 4 bases and 0 bases, with 16 bases remaining between them. The germline V gene has CDR1 MNHEY and CDR2 SMNVEV (reference sequence). The CDR3 protein is CASSSLQGPPSYEQYF. The CDR3 DNA sequence: TGTGCCAGCAGTTCCCTCCAGGGTCCCCCCTCCTACGAGCAGTACTTC.

The gene calls are TRBV9 and TRBJ1-5, with D tentatively TRBD1 (5 bases). The germline V gene has CDR1 SGDLS and CDR2 YYNGEE. The length of the CDR3 is 15 residues. V lost 3 bases to trimming and J lost 0 bases, with 10 bases between them. The CDR3, as DNA: TGTGCCAGCAGCGGCCAGGGAACTAGCAATCAGCCCCAGCATTTT. Amino acids: CASSGQGTSNQPQHF.

The chain combines TRBV7-2 with TRBJ2-3; a possible D gene is TRBD1 (5 bases). Trimming shortened V by 5 bases and J by 3 bases, and 18 bases separated the two germline ends. Germline loops: CDR1 SGHTA, CDR2 FQGNSA. This CDR3 contains 16 residues. The CDR3 bases are TGTGCCAGCAGCCTGTCTAGGGGTCAGGGAACAGATACGCAGTATTTT. The encoded protein is CASSLSRGQGTDTQYF. The full variable domain, with the rest looked up from reference TRBV7-2 and TRBJ2-3, is GAGVSQSPSNKVTEKGKDVELRCDPISGHTALYWYRQSLGQGLEFLIYFQGNSAPDKSGLPSDRFSAERTGGSVSTLTIQRTQQEDSAVYLCASSLSRGQGTDTQYFGPGTRLTVL.

The rearrangement uses TRBV28 and TRBJ2-4, with 8 nucleotides matching TRBD1. This CDR3 comprises 11 residues. Germline CDR1 reads MDHEN; CDR2 reads SYDVKM. Trimming cost V 6 bases and J 8 bases; bases outside gene matches: 0. CDR3 nucleotide sequence: TGTGCCAGCAGGACAGGGGACATTCAGTACTTC. It specifies CASRTGDIQYF.

This chain connects TRBV3-1 (or the pseudogene TRBV3-2) to TRBJ2-1; 10 bases match TRBD1. The CDR3 extends over 14 amino acids. The germline V gene encodes CDR1 LGHDT and CDR2 YNNKEL (reference sequence). The ends lost 5 bases at V and 6 bases at J; junction bases unmatched: 4. CDR3 sequence: CASSDRGRINEQFF. The CDR3 nucleotides are TGTGCCAGCAGCGACAGGGGGCGGATCAATGAGCAGTTCTTC.

This rearrangement joins TRBV29-1 to TRBJ2-5, with D hard to call. The CDR3 loop spans 11 amino acids. The ends were cut back, 4 bases at V and 1 base at J, with 4 bases in the middle. Germline V gives CDR1 SQVTM, CDR2 ANQGSEA. Written as DNA, the CDR3 is TGCAGCGTTGGGAGCCAAGAGACCCAGTACTTC. Its translation: CSVGSQETQYF.

This chain connects TRBV20-1 to TRBJ2-4, with D uncertain. CDR1 is DFQATT and CDR2 is SNEGSKA in the germline V gene (reference sequence). V was cut by 3 bases and J by 1 base, with 19 bases left in between. This CDR3 spans 17 amino acids. CDR3: CSASSALGLLAKNIQYF. CDR3 coding DNA: TGCAGTGCTAGTAGTGCTCTTGGGCTATTGGCCAAAAACATTCAGTACTTC.

As for this clone: The junction departs from the called germline gene at one end, perhaps through a read error. V and J are TRBV7-7 and TRBJ2-5, with 9 nucleotides matching TRBD2. This CDR3 has 16 residues. From germline, CDR1 is SSHAT and CDR2 FNYEAQ (reference sequence). CDR3 DNA: TGTGCTAGCAGCCAGAATAGCGGGGGATTACAAGAGACCCAGTACTTC. Amino acid sequence: CASSQNSGGLQETQYF.

This clone has at least ten counts. The rearrangement joins TRBV7-9 to TRBJ2-1; D gene uncertain. The CDR3 is made up of 11 amino acids. The germline gives CDR1 SEHNR, CDR2 FQNEAQ (reference sequence). Between the trimmed V and J ends, which lost 1 base and 10 bases, there was a span of 5 bases. This CDR3 is CASSLDEEQFF. In DNA, the CDR3 is TGTGCCAGCAGCTTAGATGAGGAGCAGTTCTTC.

The rearrangement joins TRBV5-4 to TRBJ1-6; 7 bases match TRBD1. The CDR3 runs 16 residues. The V gene end was trimmed by 3 bases and the J gene end by 3 bases; junction bases not matched to a gene: 6. Germline V gene sequence: CDR1 SGHNT, CDR2 YYREEE (reference sequence). The CDR3 region is CASSSQGGIYNSPLHF. The CDR3 coding sequence is TGTGCCAGCAGCTCACAAGGGGGCATCTATAATTCACCCCTCCACTTT.